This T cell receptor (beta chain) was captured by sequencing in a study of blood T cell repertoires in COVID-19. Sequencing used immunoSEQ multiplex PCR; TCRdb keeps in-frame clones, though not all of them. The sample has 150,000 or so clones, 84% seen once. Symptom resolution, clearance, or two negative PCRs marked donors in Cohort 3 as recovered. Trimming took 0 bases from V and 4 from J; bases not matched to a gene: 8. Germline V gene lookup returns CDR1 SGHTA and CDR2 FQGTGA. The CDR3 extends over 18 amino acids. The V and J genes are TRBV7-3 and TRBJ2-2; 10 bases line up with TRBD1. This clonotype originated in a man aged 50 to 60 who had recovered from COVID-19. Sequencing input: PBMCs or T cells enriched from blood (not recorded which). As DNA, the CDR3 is TGTGCCAGCAGCTTAACCGGTTCCGGGACAGGGGTCACCGGGGAGCTGTTTTTT. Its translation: CASSLTGSGTGVTGELFF. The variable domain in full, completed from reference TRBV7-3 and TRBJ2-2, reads GAGVSQTPSNKVTEKGKYVELRCDPISGHTALYWYRQSLGQGPEFLIYFQGTGAADDSGLPNDRFFAVRPEGSVSTLKIQRTERGDSAVYLCASSLTGSGTGVTGELFFGEGSRLTVL.